The 17 T cell receptor beta chains listed next were all sequenced from one sample in a study of blood T cell repertoires in COVID-19. Measured with immunoSEQ multiplex PCR; TCRdb has only the in-frame clones, and not every one. The table lists 80,000 to 100,000 clones, over 75% of them singletons. Material: peripheral blood. The receptor source for this set is a woman over 75 with active or convalescent COVID-19.

The rearrangement uses TRBV10-3 and TRBJ2-7; D is perhaps TRBD1 (6 bases). Trimming removed 8 bases from V and 2 bases from J, with 10 bases in between. The germline gives CDR1 ENHRY, CDR2 SYGVKD. CDR3 size: 12 residues. The CDR3 DNA reads as TGTGCCATCTCCGGACAGCCCTACGAGCAGTACTTC. Protein: CAISGQPYEQYF.

The chain uses TRBV4-3 and TRBJ2-4; possible D gene TRBD1, 6 bases. V was cut by 1 base and J by 8 bases, with 18 bases left in between. Germline V gives CDR1 LGHNA, CDR2 YSLEER. The CDR3 has 16 amino acids. CDR3 nucleotide sequence: TGCGCCAGCAGCCAAGGGGACGGGACATTGCTTGACATTCAGTACTTC. As protein: CASSQGDGTLLDIQYF.

This chain connects TRBV7-2 to TRBJ1-1; a weak D match, TRBD1 (5 bases). V lost 5 bases and J lost 10, with 20 bases in between. CDR3 length equals 14 residues. Germline V gene data show CDR1 as SGHTA and CDR2 as FQGNSA. The CDR3 coding sequence is TGTGCCAGCAGCGCCCAGGGCACCGCCTTGGGAGCTTTCTTT. Protein sequence: CASSAQGTALGAFF.

As DNA, the CDR3 is TGTGCCACCAGCAGAGATCGGAGGGGAGGGGAGACCCAGTACTTC. As protein: CATSRDRRGGETQYF. The J gene is TRBJ2-5, the V gene TRBV15; the match to TRBD2 covers 7 bases. The CDR3 loop spans 15 amino acids. The germline V gene encodes CDR1 LNHNV and CDR2 YYDKDF (reference sequence). J was trimmed by 5 bases and V by 0 bases; bases with no gene match: 6. Combining the CDR3 with reference TRBV15 and TRBJ2-5 gives the whole variable domain DAMVIQNPRYQVTQFGKPVTLSCSQTLNHNVMYWYQQKSSQAPKLLFHYYDKDFNNEADTPDNFQSRRPNTSFCFLDIRSPGLGDTAMYLCATSRDRRGGETQYFGPGTRLLVL.

The chain uses TRBV2 and TRBJ1-2; D is possibly TRBD1 (6 bases). The CDR3 is 14 amino acids. V shed 2 bases and J shed 8 bases, with 15 bases lying between them. The germline V gene has CDR1 SNHLY and CDR2 FYNNEI. Here the CDR3 reads CASSETGRSWGYTF. In DNA form, the CDR3 reads TGTGCCAGCAGTGAAACAGGGCGCTCTTGGGGCTACACCTTC.

V usage is TRBV7-9 and J usage is TRBJ2-3; 7 nucleotides align to TRBD2. This CDR3 is 15 amino acids long. Germline trimming cut 5 bases from V and 2 bases from J; bases unmatched to any gene: 7. Germline CDR1 is SEHNR and CDR2 is FQNEAQ (reference sequence). The CDR3 loop is CASSNLAAPTDTQYF. CDR3 in DNA: TGTGCCAGCAGCAACCTAGCGGCCCCCACAGATACGCAGTATTTT. Full variable domain (missing parts from reference TRBV7-9 and TRBJ2-3): DTGVSQNPRHKITKRGQNVTFRCDPISEHNRLYWYRQTLGQGPEFLTYFQNEAQLEKSRLLSDRFSAERPKGSFSTLEIQRTEQGDSAMYLCASSNLAAPTDTQYFGPGTRLTVL.

This clone was detected only a few times. The chain joins TRBV3-1 (or the pseudogene TRBV3-2) to TRBJ2-3; D is perhaps TRBD2 (5 bases). From germline, CDR1 is LGHDT and CDR2 YNNKEL (reference sequence). The CDR3 contains 16 residues. The ends were cut back, 1 base at V and 0 bases at J, with 11 bases in the middle. CDR3 protein: CASSQGLATSTDTQYF. In DNA form, the CDR3 reads TGTGCCAGCAGCCAAGGTTTAGCGACTAGCACAGATACGCAGTATTTT.

J is TRBJ2-2 and V is TRBV2; TRBD1 might be the D (6 bases). Trimming removed 4 bases from V and 1 base from J, with 19 bases in between. Germline V gives CDR1 SNHLY, CDR2 FYNNEI. This CDR3 spans 18 amino acids. CDR3 residues: CASSGFKWTVENTGELFF. In DNA, the CDR3 is TGTGCCAGCAGTGGATTTAAGTGGACAGTGGAGAACACCGGGGAGCTGTTTTTT.

V gene TRBV5-6 combines with J gene TRBJ2-4; possibly TRBD2 for D (7 bases). Germline CDR1 is SGHDT and CDR2 is YYEEEE. V lost 4 bases and J lost 6, with 17 bases in between. This CDR3 is built from 15 residues. CDR3 DNA sequence: TGTGCCAGCAGCAGGGAGGGGGGGTTAATAAACATTCAGTACTTC. Its translation: CASSREGGLINIQYF.

This chain joins TRBV29-1 and TRBJ1-2; D unclear. Germline V gives CDR1 SQVTM, CDR2 ANQGSEA. Deletions cut 7 bases from V and 1 base from J, with 16 bases between. The CDR3 extends over 14 amino acids. CDR3 DNA: TGCAGCGGTTATGGAGGGAACCTTAACTATGGCTACACCTTC. It yields the protein CSGYGGNLNYGYTF. Filled out from reference TRBV29-1 and TRBJ1-2, the complete variable domain reads SAVISQKPSRDICQRGTSLTIQCQVDSQVTMMFWYRQQPGQSLTLIATANQGSEATYESGFVIDKFPISRPNLTFSTLTVSNMSPEDSSIYLCSGYGGNLNYGYTFGSGTRLTVV.

The CDR3 DNA is TGTGCCAGCACCCGGGGGGGCGGGGAGACCCAGTACTTC. Residues: CASTRGGGETQYF. The rearrangement joins TRBV6-5 to TRBJ2-5, with 8 bases identical to TRBD2. Losses at the gene ends were 7 bases for V and 5 bases for J; bases not matched to a gene: 6. The length of the CDR3 is 13 residues. Germline V CDR1 and CDR2: MNHEY, SVGAGI.

This clone was seen more than once but under ten times. The genes are TRBV11-2 and TRBJ1-6; D is ambiguous. The CDR3 consists of 18 residues. The V gene's germline CDR1 is SGHAT and CDR2 FQNNGV. Trimming took off 0 bases at V and 0 bases at J, with 12 bases between the two ends. In DNA form, the CDR3 reads TGTGCCAGCAGCTTAGACCCCGGAGGAAGCTCCTATAATTCACCCCTCCACTTT. Translating it yields CASSLDPGGSSYNSPLHF.

The chain uses TRBV7-2 and TRBJ2-1; D is perhaps TRBD1 (6 bases). The CDR3 is 15 residues long. Germline V gene lookup returns CDR1 SGHTA and CDR2 FQGNSA. V dropped 5 bases and J dropped 8 bases, with 19 bases sitting between them. CDR3 region: CASSPSPQGFHEQFF. As DNA, the CDR3 is TGTGCCAGCAGCCCGAGCCCTCAGGGGTTCCATGAGCAGTTCTTC.

The J gene is TRBJ2-5, the V gene TRBV7-3; 9 nucleotides match TRBD2. CDR1 and CDR2 from the germline V gene are SGHTA and FQGTGA. The CDR3 is made up of 16 amino acids. The V and J ends lost 8 bases and 4 bases, in that order; junction bases with no gene match: 14. CDR3 nucleotides: TGTGCCAGCTCCCCGGGGGTAGCGGGAGTTTCAGAGACCCAGTACTTC. Amino acids: CASSPGVAGVSETQYF.

This chain joins TRBV6-2 or TRBV6-3 and TRBJ2-1, with 10 bases lining up with TRBD2. The CDR3 has 16 amino acids. CDR1 and CDR2 from the germline V gene are MNHEY and SVGEGT. V was clipped by 6 bases and J by 3 bases; unmatched bases: 8. The CDR3 region has the DNA TGTGCCAGCAGGCCTATTCTAGCGGGAGTCTACAATGAGCAGTTCTTC. The encoded protein is CASRPILAGVYNEQFF.

The rearrangement joins TRBV7-3 to TRBJ2-1; TRBD2 agrees at 7 bases. Per the germline V gene, CDR1 is SGHTA and CDR2 is FQGTGA. The V segment lost 1 base and the J segment 3 bases; nucleotides outside the gene matches: 3. The CDR3 runs to 15 residues. The CDR3 DNA reads TGTGCCAGCAGCTTAAGTCCTAGCGGCTACAATGAGCAGTTCTTC. This translates into CASSLSPSGYNEQFF.

The chain combines TRBV6-5 with TRBJ1-2, with a possible D match to TRBD1 (5 bases). Trimming took off 0 bases at V and 6 bases at J, with 17 bases between the two ends. The CDR3 length is 16 residues. CDR1 is MNHEY and CDR2 is SVGAGI in the germline V gene. The CDR3 region has the DNA TGTGCCAGCAGTTACTCGATGGGGAAAAACAGGAATGGCTACACCTTC. Encoded protein: CASSYSMGKNRNGYTF.